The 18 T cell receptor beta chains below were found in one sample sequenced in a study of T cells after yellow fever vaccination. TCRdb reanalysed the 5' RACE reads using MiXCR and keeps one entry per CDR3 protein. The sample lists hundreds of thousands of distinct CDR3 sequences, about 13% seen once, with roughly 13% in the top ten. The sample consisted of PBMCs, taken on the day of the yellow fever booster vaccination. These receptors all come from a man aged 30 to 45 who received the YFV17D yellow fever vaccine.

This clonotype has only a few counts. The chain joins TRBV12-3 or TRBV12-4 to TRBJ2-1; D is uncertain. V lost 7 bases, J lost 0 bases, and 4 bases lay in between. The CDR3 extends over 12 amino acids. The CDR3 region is CASKSSYNEQFF. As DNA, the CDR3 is TGTGCCAGCAAGAGCTCCTACAATGAGCAGTTCTTC.

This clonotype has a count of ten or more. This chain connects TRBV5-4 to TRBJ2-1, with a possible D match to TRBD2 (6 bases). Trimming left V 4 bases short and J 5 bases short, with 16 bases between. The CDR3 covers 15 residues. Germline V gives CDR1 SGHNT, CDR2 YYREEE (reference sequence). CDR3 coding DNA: TGTGCCAGCAGCCCTTGGACTGCGGGGAACAATGAGCAGTTCTTC. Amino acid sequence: CASSPWTAGNNEQFF. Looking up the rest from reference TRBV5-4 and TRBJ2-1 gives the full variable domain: ETGVTQSPTHLIKTRGQQVTLRCSSQSGHNTVSWYQQALGQGPQFIFQYYREEENGRGNFPPRFSGLQFPNYSSELNVNALELDDSALYLCASSPWTAGNNEQFFGPGTRLTVL.

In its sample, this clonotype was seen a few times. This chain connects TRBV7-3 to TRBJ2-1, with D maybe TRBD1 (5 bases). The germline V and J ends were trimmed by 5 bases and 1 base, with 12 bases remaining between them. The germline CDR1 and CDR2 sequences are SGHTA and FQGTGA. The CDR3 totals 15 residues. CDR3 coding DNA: TGTGCCAGCAGCCCATCACAGGTGTCCTACAATGAGCAGTTCTTC. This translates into CASSPSQVSYNEQFF.

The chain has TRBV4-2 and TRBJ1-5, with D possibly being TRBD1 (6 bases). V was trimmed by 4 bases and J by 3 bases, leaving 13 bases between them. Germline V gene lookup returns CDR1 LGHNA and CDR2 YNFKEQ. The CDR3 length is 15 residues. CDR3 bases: TGTGCCAGCAGCCCGGGGGCGCGGAACAATCAGCCCCAGCATTTT. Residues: CASSPGARNNQPQHF.

The CDR3: CASYRVTGELFF. CDR3 in DNA: TGTGCCAGCTACAGGGTAACCGGGGAGCTGTTTTTT. The chain employs TRBV5-4 and TRBJ2-2; tentatively, D is TRBD1 (6 bases). The CDR3 loop spans 12 amino acids. Germline V gene sequence: CDR1 SGHNT, CDR2 YYREEE (reference sequence). Trimming stripped 7 bases from V and 5 bases from J, with 9 bases between.

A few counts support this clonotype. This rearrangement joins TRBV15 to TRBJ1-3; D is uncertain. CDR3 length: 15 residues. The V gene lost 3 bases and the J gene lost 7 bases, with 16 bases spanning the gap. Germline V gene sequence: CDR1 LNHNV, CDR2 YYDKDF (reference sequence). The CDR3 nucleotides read TGTGCCACCAGCAGCATGCCAGGCTCTGAGAACACCATATATTTT. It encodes CATSSMPGSENTIYF.

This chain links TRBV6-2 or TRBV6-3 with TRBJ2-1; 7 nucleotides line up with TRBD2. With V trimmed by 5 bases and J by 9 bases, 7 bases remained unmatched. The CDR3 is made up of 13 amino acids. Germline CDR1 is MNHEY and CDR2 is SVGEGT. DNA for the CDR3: TGTGCCAGCAGTCCCTGGACTAGAAGTGAGCAGTTCTTC. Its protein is CASSPWTRSEQFF.

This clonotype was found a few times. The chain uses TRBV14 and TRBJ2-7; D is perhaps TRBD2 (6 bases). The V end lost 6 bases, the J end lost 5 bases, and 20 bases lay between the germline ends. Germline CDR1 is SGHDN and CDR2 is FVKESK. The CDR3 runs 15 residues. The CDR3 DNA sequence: TGTGCCAGCAGAAACTCGGAGGACTATTCCAACGAGCAGTACTTC. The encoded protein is CASRNSEDYSNEQYF.

CDR3 nucleotides: TGCGCCAGCAGCAGGACAGGGGGGACCTACAATGAGCAGTTCTTC. Its translation is CASSRTGGTYNEQFF. This chain uses TRBV5-1 with TRBJ2-1, with 10 nucleotides matching TRBD1. The CDR3 runs 15 residues. CDR1 is SGHRS and CDR2 is YFSETQ in the germline V gene. The junction had 3 bases not matched to a gene; V was cut back by 4 bases and J by 2 bases. The whole variable domain, remainder taken from reference TRBV5-1 and TRBJ2-1, is KAGVTQTPRYLIKTRGQQVTLSCSPISGHRSVSWYQQTPGQGLQFLFEYFSETQRNKGNFPGRFSGRQFSNSRSEMNVSTLELGDSALYLCASSRTGGTYNEQFFGPGTRLTVL.

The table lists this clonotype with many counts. The CDR3 nucleotides are TGCGCCAGCAGCCCGCATCTCATGAACACTGAAGCTTTCTTT. Translating gives CASSPHLMNTEAFF. J is TRBJ1-1 and V is TRBV5-1; D remains unclear. The V gene's germline CDR1 is SGHRS and CDR2 YFSETQ. The CDR3 has 14 amino acids. V was pared by 4 bases and J by 0 bases, with 10 bases between.

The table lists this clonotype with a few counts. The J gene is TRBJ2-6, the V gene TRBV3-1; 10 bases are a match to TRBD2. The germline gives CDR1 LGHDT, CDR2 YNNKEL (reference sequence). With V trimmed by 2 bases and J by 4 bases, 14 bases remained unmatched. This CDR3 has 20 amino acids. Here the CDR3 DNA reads TGTGCCAGCAGCCAACACTTCACTAGCGGGATTACGGGAGGGGCCAACGTCCTGACTTTC. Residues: CASSQHFTSGITGGANVLTF. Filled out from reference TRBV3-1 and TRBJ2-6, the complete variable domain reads DTAVSQTPKYLVTQMGNDKSIKCEQNLGHDTMYWYKQDSKKFLKIMFSYNNKELIINETVPNRFSPKSPDKAHLNLHINSLELGDSAVYFCASSQHFTSGITGGANVLTFGAGSRLTVL.

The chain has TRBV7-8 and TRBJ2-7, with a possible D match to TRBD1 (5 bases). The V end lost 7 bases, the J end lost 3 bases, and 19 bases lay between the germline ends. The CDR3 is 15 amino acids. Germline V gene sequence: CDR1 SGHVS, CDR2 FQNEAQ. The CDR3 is CASTPGVTGSYEQYF. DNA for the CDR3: TGTGCCAGCACCCCTGGGGTAACAGGAAGCTACGAGCAGTACTTC.

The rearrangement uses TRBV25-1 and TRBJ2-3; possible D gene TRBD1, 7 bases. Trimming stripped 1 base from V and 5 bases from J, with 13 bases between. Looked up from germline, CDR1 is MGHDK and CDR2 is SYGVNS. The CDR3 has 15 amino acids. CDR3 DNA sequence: TGTGCCAGCAGTGAATGGAGGGGGCGCGTAGATACGCAGTATTTT. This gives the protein CASSEWRGRVDTQYF.

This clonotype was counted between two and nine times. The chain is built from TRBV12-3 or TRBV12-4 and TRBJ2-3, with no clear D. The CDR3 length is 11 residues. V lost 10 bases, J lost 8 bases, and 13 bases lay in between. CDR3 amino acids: CATSQSGTQYF. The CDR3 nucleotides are TGTGCCACCAGCCAGTCGGGTACGCAGTATTTT.

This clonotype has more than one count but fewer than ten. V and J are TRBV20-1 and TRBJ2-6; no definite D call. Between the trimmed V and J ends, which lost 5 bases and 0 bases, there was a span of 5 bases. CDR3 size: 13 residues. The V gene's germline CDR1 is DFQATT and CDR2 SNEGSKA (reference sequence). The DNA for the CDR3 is TGCAGTGCTTCCTACTCTGGGGCCAACGTCCTGACTTTC. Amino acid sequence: CSASYSGANVLTF.

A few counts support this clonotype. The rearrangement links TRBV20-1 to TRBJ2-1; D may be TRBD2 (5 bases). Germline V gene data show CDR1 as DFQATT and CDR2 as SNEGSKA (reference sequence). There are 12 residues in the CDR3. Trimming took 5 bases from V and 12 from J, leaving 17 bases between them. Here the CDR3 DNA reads TGCAGTGCTCGAAGCCCTTCGGAGGCGCAGTTCTTC. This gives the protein CSARSPSEAQFF.

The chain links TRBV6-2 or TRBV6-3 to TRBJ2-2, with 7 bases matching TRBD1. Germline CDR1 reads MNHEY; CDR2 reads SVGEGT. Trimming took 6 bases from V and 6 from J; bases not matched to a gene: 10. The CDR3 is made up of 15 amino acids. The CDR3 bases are TGTGCCAGCAGGAACGGGACAGCCGGATCCGGGGAGCTGTTTTTT. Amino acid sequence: CASRNGTAGSGELFF.

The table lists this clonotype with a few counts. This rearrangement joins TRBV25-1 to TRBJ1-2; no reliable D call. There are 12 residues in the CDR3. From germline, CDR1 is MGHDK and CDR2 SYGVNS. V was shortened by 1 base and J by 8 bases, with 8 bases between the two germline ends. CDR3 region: CASSESLKGYTF. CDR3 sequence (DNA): TGTGCCAGCAGTGAATCCCTCAAAGGCTACACCTTC.